A selection of T cell receptor beta chains follows, all from one sample in a study of CD8 T cells in Susac syndrome. TCRdb analysed the immunoSEQ multiplex PCR reads with MiXCR anew, one entry per CDR3 protein. The sample has tens of thousands of distinct CDR3 sequences; about 95% are singletons. The sample consisted of CD8+ T cells from PBMCs. These receptor sequences come from a human donor with Susac syndrome. Each CDR3 is given with its conserved first and last residue. The listing skips clone size in some rows; elsewhere it reads once, few, many or a size class.

CDR3 length: 14; clone size: NA; V gene: TRBV28; CDR3 protein: CASSRGQELYEQYF
CDR3 length: 13; clone size: once; V gene: TRBV30; CDR3 protein: CAWSTGSNYGYTF
CDR3 length: 13; clone size: NA; V gene: TRBV20-1; CDR3 protein: CSAIFGTAYEQYF
CDR3 length: 15; clone size: NA; V gene: TRBV20-1; CDR3 protein: CSAPTGGDSNQPQHF
CDR3 length: 13; clone size: NA; V gene: TRBV29-1; CDR3 protein: CSVEDLRRGEQYF
CDR3 length: 12; clone size: NA; V gene: TRBV30; CDR3 protein: CAWKGQGIEQYF
CDR3 length: 15; clone size: NA; V gene: TRBV7-2; CDR3 protein: CASSLVLGQGIGYTF
CDR3 length: 12; clone size: NA; V gene: TRBV7-6; CDR3 protein: CASSGDRVGYTF
CDR3 length: 15; clone size: NA; V gene: TRBV14; CDR3 protein: CASRTSGGPFGEQYF
CDR3 length: 13; clone size: NA; V gene: TRBV30; CDR3 protein: CAWGGGSNYGYTF
CDR3 length: 14; clone size: NA; V gene: TRBV7-9; CDR3 protein: CASSLYWPFQKLFF
CDR3 length: 17; clone size: NA; V gene: TRBV4-3; CDR3 protein: CASSQTTGASGANVLTF
CDR3 length: 11; clone size: NA; V gene: TRBV29-1; CDR3 protein: CSVDDHYEQYF
CDR3 length: 14; clone size: NA; V gene: TRBV9; CDR3 protein: CASSVKYREGEQFF
CDR3 length: 10; clone size: NA; V gene: TRBV25-1; CDR3 protein: CASSGYGYTF
CDR3 length: 14; clone size: NA; V gene: TRBV15; CDR3 protein: CATSSRGETGELFF
CDR3 length: 12; clone size: NA; V gene: TRBV24-1; CDR3 protein: CATSDPQETQYF
CDR3 length: 16; clone size: NA; V gene: TRBV30; CDR3 protein: CAWSYYGGRGNYGYTF
CDR3 length: 15; clone size: NA; V gene: TRBV20-1; CDR3 protein: CSAIQTGVVNTEAFF
CDR3 length: 14; clone size: NA; V gene: TRBV14; CDR3 protein: CASSQDLQPTEAFF
CDR3 length: 14; clone size: NA; V gene: TRBV20-1; CDR3 protein: CSARDGRGFGELFF
CDR3 length: 17; clone size: once; V gene: TRBV7-9; CDR3 protein: CASSLQGQGVLSYEQYF
CDR3 length: 13; clone size: NA; V gene: TRBV28; CDR3 protein: CASSLGAAYGYTF
CDR3 length: 12; clone size: NA; V gene: TRBV5-5; CDR3 protein: CASSWGDPGQYF
CDR3 length: 14; clone size: NA; V gene: TRBV7-9; CDR3 protein: CASRRGQGNTEAFF
CDR3 length: 14; clone size: NA; V gene: TRBV9; CDR3 protein: CASSDGTGNLEQYF
CDR3 length: 14; clone size: NA; V gene: TRBV12-3/TRBV12-4; CDR3 protein: CASSPVGGSTEAFF
CDR3 length: 16; clone size: NA; V gene: TRBV20-1; CDR3 protein: CSARDDRLAGTDTQYF
CDR3 length: 15; clone size: once; V gene: TRBV4-3; CDR3 protein: CASSQDSSKANEQFF
CDR3 length: 15; clone size: once; V gene: TRBV14; CDR3 protein: CASSQGHPSYNEQFF
CDR3 length: 15; clone size: NA; V gene: TRBV12-5; CDR3 protein: CASGLGTGSADTQYF
CDR3 length: 16; clone size: NA; V gene: TRBV30; CDR3 protein: CAWSAPRDGTNQPQHF
CDR3 length: 17; clone size: NA; V gene: TRBV2; CDR3 protein: CASSEALGTSSTDTQYF
CDR3 length: 14; clone size: NA; V gene: TRBV7-2; CDR3 protein: CASSLTGGIYEQYF
CDR3 length: 12; clone size: once; V gene: TRBV3-1; CDR3 protein: CASSQGDETQYF
CDR3 length: 16; clone size: NA; V gene: TRBV20-1; CDR3 protein: CSAFPTSGGDWDTQYF
CDR3 length: 15; clone size: NA; V gene: TRBV20-1; CDR3 protein: CSARVRASGFNEQFF
CDR3 length: 15; clone size: NA; V gene: TRBV9; CDR3 protein: CASSGGTGGNSPLHF
CDR3 length: 11; clone size: NA; V gene: TRBV7-3; CDR3 protein: CASTEGTEAFF
CDR3 length: 11; clone size: once; V gene: TRBV29-1; CDR3 protein: CSAQTGNGYTF
CDR3 length: 14; clone size: NA; V gene: TRBV5-6; CDR3 protein: CASSTGTGVQPQHF
CDR3 length: 16; clone size: NA; V gene: TRBV10-3; CDR3 protein: CAISESGRELFNEQFF